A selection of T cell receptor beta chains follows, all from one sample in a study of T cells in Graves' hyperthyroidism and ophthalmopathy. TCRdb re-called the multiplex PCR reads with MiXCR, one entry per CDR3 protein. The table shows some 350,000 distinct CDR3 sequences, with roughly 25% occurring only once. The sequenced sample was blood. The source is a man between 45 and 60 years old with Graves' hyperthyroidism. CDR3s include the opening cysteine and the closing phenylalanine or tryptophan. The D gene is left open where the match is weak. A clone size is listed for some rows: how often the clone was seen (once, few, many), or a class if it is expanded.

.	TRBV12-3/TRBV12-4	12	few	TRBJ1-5	CASSYKDQPQHF	TGTGCCAGCAGTTATAAGGATCAGCCCCAGCATTTT
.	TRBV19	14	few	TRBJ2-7	CASTPRPGSYEQYF	TGTGCCAGTACCCCCCGTCCCGGGTCCTACGAGCAGTACTTC
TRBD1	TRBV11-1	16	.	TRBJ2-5	CASSLGNRGQKETQYF	TGTGCCAGCAGCTTGGGAAACAGGGGGCAAAAAGAGACCCAGTACTTC
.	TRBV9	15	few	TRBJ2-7	CASSPLVGGGGEQYF	TGTGCCAGCAGCCCTCTGGTGGGGGGCGGAGGAGAGCAGTACTTC
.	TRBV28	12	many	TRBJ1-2	CASADVNYGYTF	TGTGCCAGCGCAGATGTGAACTATGGCTACACCTTC
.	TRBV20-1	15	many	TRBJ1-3	CSARDPQKPGNTIYF	TGCAGTGCTAGAGATCCACAGAAACCTGGAAACACCATATATTTT
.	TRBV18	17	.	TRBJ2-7	CASSPRTSPSLIYEQYF	TGTGCCAGCTCACCGAGGACTTCCCCATCCCTGATCTACGAGCAGTACTTC
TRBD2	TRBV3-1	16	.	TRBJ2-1	CASSRSPLAGRTEQFF	TGTGCCAGCAGCCGATCCCCTCTAGCGGGACGTACTGAGCAGTTCTTC
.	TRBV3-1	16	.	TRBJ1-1	CASSQATGVMNTEAFF	TGTGCCAGCAGCCAAGCAACGGGGGTCATGAACACTGAAGCTTTCTTT
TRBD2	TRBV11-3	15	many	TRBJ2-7	CASTQGLAGVYEQYF	TGTGCCAGCACCCAGGGACTAGCGGGAGTCTACGAGCAGTACTTC
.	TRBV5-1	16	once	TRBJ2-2	CASSGRRGLDTGELFF	TGCGCCAGCAGTGGTCGGAGGGGCCTGGACACCGGGGAGCTGTTTTTT
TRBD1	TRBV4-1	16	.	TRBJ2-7	CASSQDSGTAAYEQYF	TGCGCCAGCAGCCAAGATTCCGGGACAGCGGCCTACGAGCAGTACTTC
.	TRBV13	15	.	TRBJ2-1	CASSPLAPSYNEQFF	TGTGCCAGCTCCCCCCTAGCGCCGTCCTACAATGAGCAGTTCTTC
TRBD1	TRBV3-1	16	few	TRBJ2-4	CASSRAGQGYGNIQYF	TGTGCCAGCAGCCGAGCGGGACAGGGGTATGGAAACATTCAGTACTTC
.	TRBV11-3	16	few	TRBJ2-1	CASSLVGGSTYNEQFF	TGTGCCAGCAGCTTAGTTGGGGGATCTACCTACAATGAGCAGTTCTTC
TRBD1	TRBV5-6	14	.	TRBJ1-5	CASSQGTDNQPQHF	TGTGCCAGCAGCCAGGGGACAGACAATCAGCCCCAGCATTTT
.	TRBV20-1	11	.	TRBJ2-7	CSARTLYEQYF	TGCAGTGCGCGGACTCTCTACGAGCAGTACTTC
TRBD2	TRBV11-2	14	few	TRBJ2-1	CASRRLAVSGAQFF	TGTGCCAGCAGGCGACTAGCGGTCTCGGGCGCGCAGTTCTTC
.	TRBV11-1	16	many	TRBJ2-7	CASSLEGGHGSGEQYF	TGTGCCAGCAGCTTAGAGGGCGGTCACGGCTCGGGCGAGCAGTACTTC
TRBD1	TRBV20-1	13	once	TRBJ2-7	CSASGDRVVEQYF	TGCAGTGCTAGTGGAGACAGGGTGGTCGAGCAGTACTTC
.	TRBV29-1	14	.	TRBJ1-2	CSVPKALPNYGYTF	TGCAGCGTTCCAAAGGCACTCCCAAACTATGGCTACACCTTC
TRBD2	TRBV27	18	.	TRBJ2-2	CASSRGTSGSSGTGELFF	TGTGCCAGCAGTAGAGGGACTAGCGGGAGCTCGGGCACCGGGGAGCTGTTTTTT